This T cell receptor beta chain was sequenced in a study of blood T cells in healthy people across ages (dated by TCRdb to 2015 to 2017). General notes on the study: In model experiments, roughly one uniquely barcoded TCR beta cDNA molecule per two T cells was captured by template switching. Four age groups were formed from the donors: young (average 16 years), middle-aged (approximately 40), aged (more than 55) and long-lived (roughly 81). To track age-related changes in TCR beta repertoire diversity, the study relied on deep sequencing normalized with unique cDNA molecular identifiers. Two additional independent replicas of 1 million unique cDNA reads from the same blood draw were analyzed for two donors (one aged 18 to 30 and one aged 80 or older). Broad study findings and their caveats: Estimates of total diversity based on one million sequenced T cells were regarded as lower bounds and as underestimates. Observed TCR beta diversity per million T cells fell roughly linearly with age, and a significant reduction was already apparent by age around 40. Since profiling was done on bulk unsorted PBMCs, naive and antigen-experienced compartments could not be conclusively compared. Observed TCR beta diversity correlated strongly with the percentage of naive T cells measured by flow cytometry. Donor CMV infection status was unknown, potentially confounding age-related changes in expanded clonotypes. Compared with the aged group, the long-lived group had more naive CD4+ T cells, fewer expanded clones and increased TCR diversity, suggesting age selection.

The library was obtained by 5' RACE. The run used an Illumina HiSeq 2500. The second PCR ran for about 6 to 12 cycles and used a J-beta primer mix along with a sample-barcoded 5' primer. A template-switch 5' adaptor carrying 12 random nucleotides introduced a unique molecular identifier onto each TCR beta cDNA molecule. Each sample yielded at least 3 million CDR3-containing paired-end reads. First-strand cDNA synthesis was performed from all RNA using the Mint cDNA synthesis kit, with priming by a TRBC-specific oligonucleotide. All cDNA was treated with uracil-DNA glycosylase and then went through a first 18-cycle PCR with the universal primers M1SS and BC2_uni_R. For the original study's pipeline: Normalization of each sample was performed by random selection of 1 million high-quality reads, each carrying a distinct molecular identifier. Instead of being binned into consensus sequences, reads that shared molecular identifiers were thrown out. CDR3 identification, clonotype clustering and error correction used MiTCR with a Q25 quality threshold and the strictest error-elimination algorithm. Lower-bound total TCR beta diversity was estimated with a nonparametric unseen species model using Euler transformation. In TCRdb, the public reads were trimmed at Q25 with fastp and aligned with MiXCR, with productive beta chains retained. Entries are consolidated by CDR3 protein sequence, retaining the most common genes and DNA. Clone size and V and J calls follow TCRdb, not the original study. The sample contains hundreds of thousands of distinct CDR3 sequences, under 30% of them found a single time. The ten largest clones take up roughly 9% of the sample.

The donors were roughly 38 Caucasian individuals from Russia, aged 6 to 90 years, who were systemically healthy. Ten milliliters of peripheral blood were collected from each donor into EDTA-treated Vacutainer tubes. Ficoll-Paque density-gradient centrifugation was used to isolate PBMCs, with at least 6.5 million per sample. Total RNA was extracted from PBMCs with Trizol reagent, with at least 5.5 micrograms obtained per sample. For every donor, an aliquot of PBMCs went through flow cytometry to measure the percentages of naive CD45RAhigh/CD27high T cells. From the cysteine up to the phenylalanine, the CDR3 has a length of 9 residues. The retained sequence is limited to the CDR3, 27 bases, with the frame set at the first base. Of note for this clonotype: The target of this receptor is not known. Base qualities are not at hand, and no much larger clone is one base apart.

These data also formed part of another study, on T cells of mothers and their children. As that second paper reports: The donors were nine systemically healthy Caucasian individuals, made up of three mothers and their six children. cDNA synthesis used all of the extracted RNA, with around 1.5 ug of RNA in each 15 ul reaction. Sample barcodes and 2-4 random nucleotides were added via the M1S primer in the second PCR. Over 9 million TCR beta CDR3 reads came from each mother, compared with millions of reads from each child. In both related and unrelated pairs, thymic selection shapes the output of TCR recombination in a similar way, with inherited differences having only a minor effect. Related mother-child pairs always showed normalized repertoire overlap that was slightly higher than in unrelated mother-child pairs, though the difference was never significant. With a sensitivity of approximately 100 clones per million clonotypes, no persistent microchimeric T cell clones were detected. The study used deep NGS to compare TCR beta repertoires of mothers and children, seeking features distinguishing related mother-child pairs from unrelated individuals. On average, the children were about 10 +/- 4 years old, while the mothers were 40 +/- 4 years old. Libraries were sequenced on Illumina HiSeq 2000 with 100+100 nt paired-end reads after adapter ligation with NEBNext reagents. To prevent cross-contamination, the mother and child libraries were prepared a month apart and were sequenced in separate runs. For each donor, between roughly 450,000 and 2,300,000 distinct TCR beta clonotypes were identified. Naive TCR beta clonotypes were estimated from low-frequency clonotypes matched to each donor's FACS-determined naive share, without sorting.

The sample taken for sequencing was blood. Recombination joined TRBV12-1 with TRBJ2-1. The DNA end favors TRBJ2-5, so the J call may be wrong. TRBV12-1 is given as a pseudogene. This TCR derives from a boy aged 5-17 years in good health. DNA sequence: TGTCTTGGGGAAGAGACCCAGTACTTC. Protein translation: CLGEETQYF.